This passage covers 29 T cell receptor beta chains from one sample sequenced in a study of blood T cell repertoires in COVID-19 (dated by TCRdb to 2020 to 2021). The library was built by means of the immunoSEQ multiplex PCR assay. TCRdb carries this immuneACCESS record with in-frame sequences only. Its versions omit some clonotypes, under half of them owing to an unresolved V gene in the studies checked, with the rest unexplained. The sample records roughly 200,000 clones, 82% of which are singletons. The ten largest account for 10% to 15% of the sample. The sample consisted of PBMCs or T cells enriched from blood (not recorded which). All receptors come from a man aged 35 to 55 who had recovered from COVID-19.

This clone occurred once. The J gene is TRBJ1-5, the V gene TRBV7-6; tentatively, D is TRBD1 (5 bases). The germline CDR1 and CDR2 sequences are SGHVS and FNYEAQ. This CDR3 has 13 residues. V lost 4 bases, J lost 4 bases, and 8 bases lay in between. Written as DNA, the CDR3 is TGTGCCAGCAGCTCCGACAGAAATCAGCCCCAGCATTTT. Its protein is CASSSDRNQPQHF.

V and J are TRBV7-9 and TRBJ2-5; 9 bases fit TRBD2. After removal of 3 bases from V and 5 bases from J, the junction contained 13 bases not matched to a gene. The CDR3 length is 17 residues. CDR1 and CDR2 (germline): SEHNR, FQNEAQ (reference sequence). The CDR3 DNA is TGTGCCAGCAGCTTGTCTAGCGGGACGGCCTCGATGGAGACCCAGTACTTC. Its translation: CASSLSSGTASMETQYF.

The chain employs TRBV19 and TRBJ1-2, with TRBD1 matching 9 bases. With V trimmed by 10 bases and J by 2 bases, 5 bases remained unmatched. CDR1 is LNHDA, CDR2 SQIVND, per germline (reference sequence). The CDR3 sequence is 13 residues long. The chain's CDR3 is CATSGQGNYGYTF. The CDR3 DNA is TGTGCCACCTCGGGACAGGGAAACTATGGCTACACCTTC.

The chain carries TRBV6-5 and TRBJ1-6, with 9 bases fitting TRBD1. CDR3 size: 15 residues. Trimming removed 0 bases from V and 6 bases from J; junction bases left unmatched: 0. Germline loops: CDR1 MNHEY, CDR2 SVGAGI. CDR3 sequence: CASSYSGQGNSPLHF. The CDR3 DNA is TGTGCCAGCAGTTACTCGGGACAGGGTAATTCACCCCTCCACTTT.

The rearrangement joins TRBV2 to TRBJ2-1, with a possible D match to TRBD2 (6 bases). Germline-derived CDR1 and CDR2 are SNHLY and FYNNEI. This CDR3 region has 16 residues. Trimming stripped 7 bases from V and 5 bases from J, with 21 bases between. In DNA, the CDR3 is TGTGCCAGCAACTCCCGGGGACTCCCCACACACAATGAGCAGTTCTTC. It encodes CASNSRGLPTHNEQFF.

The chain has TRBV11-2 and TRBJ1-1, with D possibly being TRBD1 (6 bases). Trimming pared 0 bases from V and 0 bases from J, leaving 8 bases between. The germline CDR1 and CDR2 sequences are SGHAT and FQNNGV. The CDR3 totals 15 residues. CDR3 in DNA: TGTGCCAGCAGCTTAGAAACAGGGATGAACACTGAAGCTTTCTTT. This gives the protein CASSLETGMNTEAFF.

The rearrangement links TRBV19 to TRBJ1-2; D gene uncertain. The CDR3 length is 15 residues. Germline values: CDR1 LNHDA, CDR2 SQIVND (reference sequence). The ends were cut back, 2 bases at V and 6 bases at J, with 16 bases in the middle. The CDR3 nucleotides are TGTGCCAGTAGTATACACGGGCTCGGGGAAAATGGCTACACCTTC. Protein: CASSIHGLGENGYTF.

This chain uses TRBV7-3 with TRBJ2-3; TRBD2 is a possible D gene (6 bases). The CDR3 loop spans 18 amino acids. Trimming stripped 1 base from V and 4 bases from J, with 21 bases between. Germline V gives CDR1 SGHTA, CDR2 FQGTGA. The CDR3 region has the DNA TGTGCCAGCAGCTTAAAACAGCGCCAACCTGTAGCGGCAGATACGCAGTATTTT. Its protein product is CASSLKQRQPVAADTQYF.

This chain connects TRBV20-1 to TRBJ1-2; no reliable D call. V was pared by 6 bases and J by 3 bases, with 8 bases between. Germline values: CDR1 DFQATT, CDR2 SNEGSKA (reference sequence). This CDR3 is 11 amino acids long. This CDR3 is CSASSDYGYTF. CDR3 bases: TGCAGTGCGAGCTCGGACTATGGCTACACCTTC.

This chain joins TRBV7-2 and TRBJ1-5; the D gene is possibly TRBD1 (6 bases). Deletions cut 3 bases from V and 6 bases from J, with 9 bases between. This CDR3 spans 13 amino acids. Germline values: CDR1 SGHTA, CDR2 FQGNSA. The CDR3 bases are TGTGCCAGCAGCTTCCAGGGGAGTCAGCCCCAGCATTTT. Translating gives CASSFQGSQPQHF.

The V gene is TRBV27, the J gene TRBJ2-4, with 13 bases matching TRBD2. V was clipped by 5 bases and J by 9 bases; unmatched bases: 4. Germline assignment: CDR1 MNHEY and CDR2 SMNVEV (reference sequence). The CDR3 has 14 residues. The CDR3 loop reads CASSPGTSGVIQYF. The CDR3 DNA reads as TGTGCCAGCAGTCCAGGGACTAGCGGGGTCATTCAGTACTTC.

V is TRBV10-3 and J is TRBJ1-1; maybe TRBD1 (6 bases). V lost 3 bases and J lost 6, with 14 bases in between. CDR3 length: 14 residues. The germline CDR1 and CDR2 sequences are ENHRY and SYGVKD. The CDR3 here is CAISERGGGAEAFF. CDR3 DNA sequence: TGTGCCATCAGTGAAAGAGGGGGAGGGGCTGAAGCTTTCTTT.

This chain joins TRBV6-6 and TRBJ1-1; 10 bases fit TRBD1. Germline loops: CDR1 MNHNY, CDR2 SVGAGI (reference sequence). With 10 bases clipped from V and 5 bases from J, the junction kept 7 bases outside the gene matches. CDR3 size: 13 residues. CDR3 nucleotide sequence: TGTGCCACCGACAGGGGGCGAGGGACTGAAGCTTTCTTT. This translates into CATDRGRGTEAFF.

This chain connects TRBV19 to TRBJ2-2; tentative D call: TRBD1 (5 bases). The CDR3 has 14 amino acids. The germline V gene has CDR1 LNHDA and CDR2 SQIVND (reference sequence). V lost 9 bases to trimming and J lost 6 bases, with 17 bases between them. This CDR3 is CASPKDIYPGELFF. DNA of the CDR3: TGTGCCAGCCCCAAGGACATTTACCCCGGGGAGCTGTTTTTT.

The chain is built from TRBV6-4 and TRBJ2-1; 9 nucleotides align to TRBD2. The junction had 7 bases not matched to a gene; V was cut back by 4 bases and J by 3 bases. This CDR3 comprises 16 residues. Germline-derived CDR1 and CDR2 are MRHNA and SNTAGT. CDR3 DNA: TGTGCCAGCAGTGCCGAAAAACTAGCGGGCTACAATGAGCAGTTCTTC. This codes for CASSAEKLAGYNEQFF.

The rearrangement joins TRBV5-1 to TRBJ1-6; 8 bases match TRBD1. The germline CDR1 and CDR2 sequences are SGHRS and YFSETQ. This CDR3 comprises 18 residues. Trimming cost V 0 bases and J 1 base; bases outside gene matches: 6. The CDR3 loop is CASSLVGQVVSYNSPLHF. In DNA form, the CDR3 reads TGCGCCAGCAGCTTGGTGGGACAGGTTGTATCCTATAATTCACCCCTCCACTTT.

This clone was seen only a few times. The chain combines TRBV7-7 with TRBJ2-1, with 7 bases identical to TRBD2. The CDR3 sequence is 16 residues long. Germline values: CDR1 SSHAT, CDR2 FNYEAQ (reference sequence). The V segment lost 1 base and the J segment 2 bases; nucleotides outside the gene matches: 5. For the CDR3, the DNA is TGTGCCAGCAGCTTAGATGCCAGCGGGGCCTACAATGAGCAGTTCTTC. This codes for CASSLDASGAYNEQFF.

CDR3 amino acids: CASSVGASGTETQYF. Here the CDR3 DNA reads TGTGCCAGCAGCGTAGGGGCTAGCGGGACGGAGACCCAGTACTTC. The genes are TRBV9 and TRBJ2-5; 9 positions match TRBD2. V was clipped by 0 bases and J by 5 bases; unmatched bases: 5. Germline assignment: CDR1 SGDLS and CDR2 YYNGEE. CDR3 size: 15 residues.

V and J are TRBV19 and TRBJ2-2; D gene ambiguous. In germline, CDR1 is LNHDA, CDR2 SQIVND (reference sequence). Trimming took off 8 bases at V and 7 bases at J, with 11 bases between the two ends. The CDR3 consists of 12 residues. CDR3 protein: CASVSGFGELFF. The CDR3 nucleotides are TGTGCCAGTGTGTCGGGTTTCGGGGAGCTGTTTTTT.

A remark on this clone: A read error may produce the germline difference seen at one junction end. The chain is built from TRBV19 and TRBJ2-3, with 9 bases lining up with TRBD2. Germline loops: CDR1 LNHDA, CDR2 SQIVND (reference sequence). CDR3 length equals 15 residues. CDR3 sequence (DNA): TGTGCCAGTAGTTTAGATAGCGGGAGTACAGATACGCAGTATTTT. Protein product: CASSLDSGSTDTQYF. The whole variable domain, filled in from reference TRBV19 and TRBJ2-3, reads DGGITQSPKYLFRKEGQNVTLSCEQNLNHDAMYWYRQDPGQGLRLIYYSQIVNDFQKGDIAEGYSVSREKKESFPLTVTSAQKNPTAFYLCASSLDSGSTDTQYFGPGTRLTVL.

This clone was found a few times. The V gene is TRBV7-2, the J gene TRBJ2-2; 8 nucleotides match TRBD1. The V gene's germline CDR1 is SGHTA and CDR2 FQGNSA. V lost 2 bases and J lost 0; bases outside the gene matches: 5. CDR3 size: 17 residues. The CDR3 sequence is CASSLTSQGANTGELFF. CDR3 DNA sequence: TGTGCCAGCAGCTTAACTTCACAGGGGGCGAACACCGGGGAGCTGTTTTTT.

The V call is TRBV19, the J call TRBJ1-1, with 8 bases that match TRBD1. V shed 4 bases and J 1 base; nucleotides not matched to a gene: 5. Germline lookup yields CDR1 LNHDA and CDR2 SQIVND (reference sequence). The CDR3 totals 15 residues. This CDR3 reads CASSTGQDTNTEAFF. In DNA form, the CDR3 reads TGTGCCAGTAGTACGGGACAGGACACGAACACTGAAGCTTTCTTT.

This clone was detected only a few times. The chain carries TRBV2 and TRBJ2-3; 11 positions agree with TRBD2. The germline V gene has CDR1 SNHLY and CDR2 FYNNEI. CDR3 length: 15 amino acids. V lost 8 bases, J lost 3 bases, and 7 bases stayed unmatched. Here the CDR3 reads CASGPSGRNTDTQYF. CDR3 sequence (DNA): TGTGCCAGCGGACCTAGCGGGAGGAATACAGATACGCAGTATTTT.

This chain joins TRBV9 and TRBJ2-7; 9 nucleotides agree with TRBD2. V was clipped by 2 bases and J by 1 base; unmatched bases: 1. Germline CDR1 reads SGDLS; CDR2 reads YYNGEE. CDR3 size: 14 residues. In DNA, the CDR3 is TGTGCCAGCAGCGTGCTAGCGGGGTCCTACGAGCAGTACTTC. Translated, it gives CASSVLAGSYEQYF.

As DNA, the CDR3 is TGTGCCAGCAGTAGGACTGGACTCAACTACGAGCAGTACGTC. Translation gives CASSRTGLNYEQYV. The chain has TRBV6-2 or TRBV6-3 and TRBJ2-7; TRBD2 might be the D (5 bases). Germline-derived CDR1 and CDR2 are MNHEY and SVGEGT. The CDR3 covers 14 residues. Trimming left V 5 bases short and J 3 bases short, with 14 bases between.

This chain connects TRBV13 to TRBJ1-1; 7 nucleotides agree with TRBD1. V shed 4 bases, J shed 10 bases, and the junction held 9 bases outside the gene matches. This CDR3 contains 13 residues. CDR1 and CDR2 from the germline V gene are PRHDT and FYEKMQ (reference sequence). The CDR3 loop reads CASSSLGSGGAFF. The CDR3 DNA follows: TGTGCCAGCAGCTCCCTCGGGTCAGGGGGAGCTTTCTTT.

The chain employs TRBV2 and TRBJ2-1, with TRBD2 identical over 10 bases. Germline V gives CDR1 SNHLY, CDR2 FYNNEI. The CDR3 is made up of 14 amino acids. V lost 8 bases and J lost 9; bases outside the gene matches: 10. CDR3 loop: CASQKREGPGEQFF. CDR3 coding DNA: TGTGCCAGCCAAAAGCGGGAGGGCCCGGGTGAGCAGTTCTTC.

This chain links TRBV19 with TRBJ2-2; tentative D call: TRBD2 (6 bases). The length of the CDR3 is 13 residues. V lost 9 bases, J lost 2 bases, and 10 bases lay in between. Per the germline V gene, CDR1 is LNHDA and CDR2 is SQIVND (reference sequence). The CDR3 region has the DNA TGTGCCAGCACCGGACTAAACACCGGGGAGCTGTTTTTT. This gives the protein CASTGLNTGELFF.

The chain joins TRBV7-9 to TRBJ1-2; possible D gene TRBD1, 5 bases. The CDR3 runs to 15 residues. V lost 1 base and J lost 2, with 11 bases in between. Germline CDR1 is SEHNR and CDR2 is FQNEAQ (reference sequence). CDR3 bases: TGTGCCAGCAGCTTAGTGACAGCCACCAACTATGGCTACACCTTC. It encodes CASSLVTATNYGYTF.